The T cell receptor beta chain described here comes from a study of blood T cell repertoires in COVID-19. Study summary: Researchers got acute and convalescent COVID-19 samples from the United States, Italy and Spain. The analysed material was cDNA or gDNA that came from T cells, B-cell-depleted T cells, or PBMCs.

Authors' processing steps: Estimates of nucleated cell counts were drawn from the amplification of reference gene primers. The method was immunoSEQ multiplex PCR; TCRdb's version includes in-frame clones alone and lacks a portion of them. For V, J and clone size, that table is used; D and trimming come from the DNA. Among around 63,000 clones listed, roughly 90% were seen once. Germline V gene sequence: CDR1 ENHRY, CDR2 SYGVKD. This CDR3 spans 13 amino acids. V dropped 10 bases and J dropped 6; count of bases not matched to a gene: 7. V gene TRBV10-3 combines with J gene TRBJ2-3; 10 positions match TRBD2. The source of this sequence is a woman between 55 and 75 years old with acute or convalescent COVID-19. The specimen sequenced was peripheral blood. CDR3 DNA sequence: TGTGCCAACACAGCGGGAGGGGGTGATACGCAGTATTTT. Translated, it gives CANTAGGGDTQYF.